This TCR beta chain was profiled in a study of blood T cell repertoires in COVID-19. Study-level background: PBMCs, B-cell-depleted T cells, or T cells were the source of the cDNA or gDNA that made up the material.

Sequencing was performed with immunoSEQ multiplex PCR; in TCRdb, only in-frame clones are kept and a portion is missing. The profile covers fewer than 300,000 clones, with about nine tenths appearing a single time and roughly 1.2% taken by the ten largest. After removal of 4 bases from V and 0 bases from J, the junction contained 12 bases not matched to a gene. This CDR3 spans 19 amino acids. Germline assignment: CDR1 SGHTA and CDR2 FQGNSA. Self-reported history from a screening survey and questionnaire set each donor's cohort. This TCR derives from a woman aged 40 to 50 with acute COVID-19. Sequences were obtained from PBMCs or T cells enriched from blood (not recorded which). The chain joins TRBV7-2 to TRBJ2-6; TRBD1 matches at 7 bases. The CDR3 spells CASSSFWTGRYSGANVLTF. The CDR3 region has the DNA TGTGCCAGCAGCTCCTTTTGGACAGGACGTTACTCTGGGGCCAACGTCCTGACTTTC.